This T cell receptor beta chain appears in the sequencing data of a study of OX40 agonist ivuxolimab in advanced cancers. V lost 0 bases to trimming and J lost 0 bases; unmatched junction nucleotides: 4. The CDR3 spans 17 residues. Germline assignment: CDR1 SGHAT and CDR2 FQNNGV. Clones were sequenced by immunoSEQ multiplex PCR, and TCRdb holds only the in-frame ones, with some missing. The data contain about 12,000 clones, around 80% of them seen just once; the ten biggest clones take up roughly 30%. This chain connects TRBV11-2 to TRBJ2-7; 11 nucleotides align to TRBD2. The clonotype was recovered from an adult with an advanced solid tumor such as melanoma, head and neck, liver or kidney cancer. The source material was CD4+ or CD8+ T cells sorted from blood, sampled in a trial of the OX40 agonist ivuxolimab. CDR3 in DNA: TGTGCCAGCAGCTTAGAACTAGCGGGGGCCTTCTCCTACGAGCAGTACTTC. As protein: CASSLELAGAFSYEQYF.